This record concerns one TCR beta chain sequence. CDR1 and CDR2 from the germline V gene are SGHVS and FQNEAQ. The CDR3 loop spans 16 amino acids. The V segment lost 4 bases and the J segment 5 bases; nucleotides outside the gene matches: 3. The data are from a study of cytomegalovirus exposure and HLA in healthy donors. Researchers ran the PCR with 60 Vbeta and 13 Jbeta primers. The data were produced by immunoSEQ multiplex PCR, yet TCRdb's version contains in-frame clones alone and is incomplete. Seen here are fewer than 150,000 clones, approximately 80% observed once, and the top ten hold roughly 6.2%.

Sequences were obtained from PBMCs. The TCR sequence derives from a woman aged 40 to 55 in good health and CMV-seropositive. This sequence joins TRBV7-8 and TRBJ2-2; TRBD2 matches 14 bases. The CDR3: CASSWTSGRWTGELFF. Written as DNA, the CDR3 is TGTGCCAGCAGCTGGACTAGCGGGAGGTGGACCGGGGAGCTGTTTTTT.